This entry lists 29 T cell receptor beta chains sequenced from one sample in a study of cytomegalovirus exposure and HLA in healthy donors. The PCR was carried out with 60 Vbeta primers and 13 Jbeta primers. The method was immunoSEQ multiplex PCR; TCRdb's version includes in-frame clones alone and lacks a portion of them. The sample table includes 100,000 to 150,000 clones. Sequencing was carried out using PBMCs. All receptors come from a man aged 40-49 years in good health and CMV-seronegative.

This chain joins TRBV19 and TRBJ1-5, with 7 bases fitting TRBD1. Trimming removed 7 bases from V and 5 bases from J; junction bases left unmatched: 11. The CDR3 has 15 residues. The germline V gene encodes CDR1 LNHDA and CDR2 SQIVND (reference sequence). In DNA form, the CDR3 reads TGTGCCAGTACTACCTCGGGACAGCGCGATCAGCCCCAGCATTTT. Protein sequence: CASTTSGQRDQPQHF.

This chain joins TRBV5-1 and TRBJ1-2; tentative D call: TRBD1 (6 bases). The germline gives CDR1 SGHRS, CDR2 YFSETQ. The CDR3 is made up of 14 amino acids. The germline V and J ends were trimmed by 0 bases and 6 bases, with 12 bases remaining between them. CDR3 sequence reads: CASSLAQGYDGYTF. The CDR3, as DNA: TGCGCCAGCAGCTTGGCACAGGGTTACGATGGCTACACCTTC.

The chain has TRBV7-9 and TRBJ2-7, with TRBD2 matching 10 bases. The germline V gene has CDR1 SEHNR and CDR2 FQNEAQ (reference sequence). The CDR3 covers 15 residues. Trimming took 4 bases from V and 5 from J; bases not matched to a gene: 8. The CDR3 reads CASSSRGTSAHEQYF. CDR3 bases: TGTGCCAGCAGCTCCCGGGGGACTAGCGCCCACGAGCAGTACTTC.

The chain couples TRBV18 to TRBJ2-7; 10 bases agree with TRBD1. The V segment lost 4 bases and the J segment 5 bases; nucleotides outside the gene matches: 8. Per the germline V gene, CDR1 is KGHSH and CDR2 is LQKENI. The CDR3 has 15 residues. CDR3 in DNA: TGTGCCAGCTCACTTACCGGGACAGGGGACAACGAGCAGTACTTC. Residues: CASSLTGTGDNEQYF.

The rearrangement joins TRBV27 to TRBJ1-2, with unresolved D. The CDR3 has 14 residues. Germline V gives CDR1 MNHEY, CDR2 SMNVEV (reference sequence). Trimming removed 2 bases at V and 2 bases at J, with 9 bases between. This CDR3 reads CASSLSGQNYGYTF. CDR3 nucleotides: TGTGCCAGCAGTTTAAGCGGTCAAAACTATGGCTACACCTTC.

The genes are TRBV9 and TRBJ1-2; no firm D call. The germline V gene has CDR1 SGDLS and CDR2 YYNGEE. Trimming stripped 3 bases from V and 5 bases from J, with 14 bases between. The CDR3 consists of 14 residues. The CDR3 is CASSAGSAGYGYTF. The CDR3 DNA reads TGTGCCAGCAGCGCAGGCAGCGCGGGATATGGCTACACCTTC.

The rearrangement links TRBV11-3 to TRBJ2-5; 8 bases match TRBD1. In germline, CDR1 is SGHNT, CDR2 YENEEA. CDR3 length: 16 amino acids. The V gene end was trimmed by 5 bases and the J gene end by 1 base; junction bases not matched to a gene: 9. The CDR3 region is CASSPGQAVSQETQYF. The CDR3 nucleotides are TGTGCCAGCAGCCCGGGACAGGCCGTCTCCCAAGAGACCCAGTACTTC.

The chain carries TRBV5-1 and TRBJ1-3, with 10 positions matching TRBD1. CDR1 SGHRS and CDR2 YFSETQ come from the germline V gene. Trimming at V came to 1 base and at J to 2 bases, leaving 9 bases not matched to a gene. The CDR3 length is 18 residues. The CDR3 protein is CASSLLSGQGLAGNTIYF. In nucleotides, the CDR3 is TGCGCCAGCAGCTTGCTATCGGGACAGGGGCTTGCTGGAAACACCATATATTTT. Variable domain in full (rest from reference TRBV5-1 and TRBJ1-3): KAGVTQTPRYLIKTRGQQVTLSCSPISGHRSVSWYQQTPGQGLQFLFEYFSETQRNKGNFPGRFSGRQFSNSRSEMNVSTLELGDSALYLCASSLLSGQGLAGNTIYFGEGSWLTVV.

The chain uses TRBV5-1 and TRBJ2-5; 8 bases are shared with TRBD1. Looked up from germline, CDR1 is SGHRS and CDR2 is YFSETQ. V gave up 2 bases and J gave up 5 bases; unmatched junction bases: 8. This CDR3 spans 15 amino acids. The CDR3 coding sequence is TGCGCCAGCAGCTTCTCAGGGGGCCGAGGGGAGACCCAGTACTTC. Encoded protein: CASSFSGGRGETQYF.

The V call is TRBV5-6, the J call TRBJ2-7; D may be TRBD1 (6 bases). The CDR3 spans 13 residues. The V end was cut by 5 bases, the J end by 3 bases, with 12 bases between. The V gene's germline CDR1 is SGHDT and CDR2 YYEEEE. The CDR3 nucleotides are TGTGCCAGCAGTCAAACAGGGTTCTACGAGCAGTACTTC. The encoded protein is CASSQTGFYEQYF.

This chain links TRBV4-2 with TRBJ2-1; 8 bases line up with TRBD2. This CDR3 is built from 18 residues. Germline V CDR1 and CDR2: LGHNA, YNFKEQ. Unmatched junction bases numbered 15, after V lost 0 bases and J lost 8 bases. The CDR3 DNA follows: TGTGCCAGCAGCCAAGATGCCTCGGCGGGAGGCTTTGGATATGAGCAGTTCTTC. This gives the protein CASSQDASAGGFGYEQFF.

The CDR3 sequence: CASRLGQPGTEAFF. DNA of the CDR3: TGCGCCAGCAGACTCGGACAGCCAGGCACTGAAGCTTTCTTT. The chain combines TRBV5-1 with TRBJ1-1; possible D gene TRBD1, 6 bases. The CDR3 has 14 residues. Germline V gives CDR1 SGHRS, CDR2 YFSETQ. The ends were cut back, 5 bases at V and 4 bases at J, with 15 bases in the middle.

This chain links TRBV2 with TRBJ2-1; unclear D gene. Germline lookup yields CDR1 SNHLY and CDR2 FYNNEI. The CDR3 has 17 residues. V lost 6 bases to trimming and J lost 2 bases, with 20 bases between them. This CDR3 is CASRTNLQSSAYNEQFF. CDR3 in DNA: TGTGCCAGCAGGACGAATCTTCAATCCAGCGCCTACAATGAGCAGTTCTTC.

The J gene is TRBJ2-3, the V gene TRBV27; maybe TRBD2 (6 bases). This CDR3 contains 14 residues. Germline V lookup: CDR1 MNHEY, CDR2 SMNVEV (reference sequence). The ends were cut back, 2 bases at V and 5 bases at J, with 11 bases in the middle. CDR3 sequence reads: CASSLRGSRDTQYF. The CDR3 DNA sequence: TGTGCCAGCAGTTTACGGGGGAGTAGAGATACGCAGTATTTT.

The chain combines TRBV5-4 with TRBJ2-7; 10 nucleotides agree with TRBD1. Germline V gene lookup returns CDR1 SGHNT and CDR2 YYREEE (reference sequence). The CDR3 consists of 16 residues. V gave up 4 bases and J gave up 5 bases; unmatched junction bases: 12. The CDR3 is CASSPASGQGRDEQYF. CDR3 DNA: TGTGCCAGCAGCCCAGCCTCGGGACAGGGGAGAGACGAGCAGTACTTC.

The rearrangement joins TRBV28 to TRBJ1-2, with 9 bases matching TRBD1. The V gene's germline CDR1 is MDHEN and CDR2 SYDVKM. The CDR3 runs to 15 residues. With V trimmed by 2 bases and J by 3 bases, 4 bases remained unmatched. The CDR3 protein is CASSLRDREHYGYTF. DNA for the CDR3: TGTGCCAGCAGTTTAAGGGACAGGGAGCACTATGGCTACACCTTC.

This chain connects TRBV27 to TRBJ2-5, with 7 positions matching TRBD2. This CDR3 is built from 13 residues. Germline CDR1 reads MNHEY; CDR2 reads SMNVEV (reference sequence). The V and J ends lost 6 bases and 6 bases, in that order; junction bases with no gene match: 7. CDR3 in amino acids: CASSPGGRKTQYF. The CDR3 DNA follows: TGTGCCAGCAGCCCGGGGGGAAGGAAGACCCAGTACTTC.

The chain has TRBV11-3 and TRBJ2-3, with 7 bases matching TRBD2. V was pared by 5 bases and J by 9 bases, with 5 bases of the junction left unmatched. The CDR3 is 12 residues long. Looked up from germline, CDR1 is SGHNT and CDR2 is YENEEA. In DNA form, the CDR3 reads TGTGCCAGCAGCCGCGCTAGCGGAACGCAGTATTTT. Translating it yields CASSRASGTQYF.

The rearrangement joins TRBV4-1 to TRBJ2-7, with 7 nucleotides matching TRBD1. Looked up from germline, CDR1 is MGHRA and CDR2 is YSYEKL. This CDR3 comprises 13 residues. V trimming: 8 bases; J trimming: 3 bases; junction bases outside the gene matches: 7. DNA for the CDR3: TGCGCCAGCTCTCGGGACAGATACTACGAGCAGTACTTC. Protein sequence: CASSRDRYYEQYF.

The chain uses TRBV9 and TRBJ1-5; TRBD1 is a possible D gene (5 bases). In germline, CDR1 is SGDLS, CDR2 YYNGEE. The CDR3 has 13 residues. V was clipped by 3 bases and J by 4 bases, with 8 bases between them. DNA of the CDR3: TGTGCCAGCAGCGCCGGGGGGAATCAGCCCCAGCATTTT. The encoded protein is CASSAGGNQPQHF.

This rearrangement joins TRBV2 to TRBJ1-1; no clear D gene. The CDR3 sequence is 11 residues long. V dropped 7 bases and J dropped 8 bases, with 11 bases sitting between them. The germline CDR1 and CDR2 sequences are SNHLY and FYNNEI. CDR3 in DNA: TGTGCCAGCAATACTCGGGAGGAAGCTTTCTTT. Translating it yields CASNTREEAFF.

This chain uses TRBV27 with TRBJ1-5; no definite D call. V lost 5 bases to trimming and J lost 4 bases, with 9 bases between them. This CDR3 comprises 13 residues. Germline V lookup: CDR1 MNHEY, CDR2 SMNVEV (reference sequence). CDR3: CASSRQNNQPQHF. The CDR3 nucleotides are TGTGCCAGCAGTCGACAAAATAATCAGCCCCAGCATTTT.

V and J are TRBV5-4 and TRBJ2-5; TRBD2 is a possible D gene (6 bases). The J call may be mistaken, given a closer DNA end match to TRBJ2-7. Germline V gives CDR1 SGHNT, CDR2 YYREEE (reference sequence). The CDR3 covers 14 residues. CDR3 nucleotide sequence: TGTGCCAGCAGCTTGGATCCAGGAGGGCCCGAGCAGTACTTC. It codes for CASSLDPGGPEQYF.

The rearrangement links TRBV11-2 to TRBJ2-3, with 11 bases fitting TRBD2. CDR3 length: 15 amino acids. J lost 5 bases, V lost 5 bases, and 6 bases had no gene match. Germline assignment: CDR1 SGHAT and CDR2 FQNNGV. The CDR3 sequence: CASSQIAGGRDTQYF. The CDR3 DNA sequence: TGTGCCAGCAGCCAAATAGCGGGAGGGCGAGATACGCAGTATTTT.

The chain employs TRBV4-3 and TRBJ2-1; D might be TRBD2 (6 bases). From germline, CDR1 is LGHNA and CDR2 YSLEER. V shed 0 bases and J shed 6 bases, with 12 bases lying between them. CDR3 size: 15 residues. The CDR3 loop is CASSQEIAGGNEQFF. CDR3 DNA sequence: TGCGCCAGCAGCCAAGAAATAGCCGGGGGCAATGAGCAGTTCTTC.

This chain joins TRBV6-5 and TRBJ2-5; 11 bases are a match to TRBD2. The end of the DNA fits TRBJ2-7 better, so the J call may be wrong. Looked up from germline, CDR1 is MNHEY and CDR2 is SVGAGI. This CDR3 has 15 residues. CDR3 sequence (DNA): TGTGCCAGCAGACGAGGACTAGCGGGTACCGACGAGCAGTACTTC. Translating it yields CASRRGLAGTDEQYF.

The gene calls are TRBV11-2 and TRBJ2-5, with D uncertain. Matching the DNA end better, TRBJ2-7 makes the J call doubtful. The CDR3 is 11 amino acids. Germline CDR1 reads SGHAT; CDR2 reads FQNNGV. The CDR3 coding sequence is TGTGCCAGCAGCTCCGCCTACGAGCAGTACTTC. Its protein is CASSSAYEQYF.

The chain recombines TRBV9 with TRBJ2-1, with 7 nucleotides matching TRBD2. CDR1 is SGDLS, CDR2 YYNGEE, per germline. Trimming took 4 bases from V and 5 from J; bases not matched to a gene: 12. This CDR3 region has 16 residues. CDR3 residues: CASSNYGGGLNNEQFF. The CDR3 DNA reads TGTGCCAGCAGCAACTATGGGGGGGGACTCAACAATGAGCAGTTCTTC.

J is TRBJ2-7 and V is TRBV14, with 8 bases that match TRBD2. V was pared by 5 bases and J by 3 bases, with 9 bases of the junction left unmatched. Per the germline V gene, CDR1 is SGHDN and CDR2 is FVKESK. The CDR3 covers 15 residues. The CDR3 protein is CASSKQGLGNYEQYF. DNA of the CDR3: TGTGCCAGCAGCAAGCAGGGACTAGGGAACTACGAGCAGTACTTC.